The entry below describes one T cell receptor beta chain. What it binds is not known. Specified time point: week 47, end of study. Every vaccination contained 300 ug of the mutant IDH1 20-mer peptide and was paired with topical imiquimod. In weeks 1, 3, 5, 7, 11, 15, 19 and 23, patients were immunized, eight times in all. This table comes from immunoSEQ multiplex PCR, and its TCRdb copy is limited to in-frame clones, with some not included. Of nearly 50,000 clones detected, approximately 84% appear once; the ten largest clones hold around 4.5%. This entry comes from a study of a mutant IDH1 vaccine in newly diagnosed glioma. Study in general: Patients under treatment included about 60% males and about 38% females and had a mean age of around 43 years. Visit V13 took place at week 47, and visit V12 happened at week 35.

CDR3 length equals 15 residues. Trimming shortened V by 1 base and J by 1 base, and 11 bases separated the two germline ends. Germline V lookup: CDR1 LNHDA, CDR2 SQIVND (reference sequence). This sequence joins TRBV19 and TRBJ2-7; D could derive from TRBD1 or TRBD2 (7 bases each). This TCR came from a woman in her thirties with glioma. Some clones in this sample may be carry-over from other donors' samples. The sample here was PBMCs, taken from a glioma patient whose treatment included an IDH1 peptide vaccine. CDR3 bases: TGTGCCAGTAGTATAGGACAGGGAGGGTCCTACGAGCAGTACTTC. Amino acid sequence: CASSIGQGGSYEQYF.